The text below deals with one T cell receptor (beta chain). Its antigen is still unknown. The input lacks base qualities; no much larger clone sits a single base away. This record belongs to a study of blood T cell repertoires in COVID-19 (dated by TCRdb to about 2020). About the study as a whole: The collaborator samples originated in the United States, Italy and Spain and spanned the acute and convalescent phases of COVID-19. The repertoires were made available in a free public database intended to serve as a resource for research on the immune response to SARS-CoV-2. Sample metadata almost always included a de-identified subject ID, COVID-19 status, age in years and sex. Subjects who had been exposed to COVID-19, were actively infected with it, or had recovered from it provided the deeply sampled blood TCRbeta repertoires that made up the dataset. Where HLA class I and class II types were available, the types were taken from metadata supplied by the sample provider, not from assay-based typing. The samples were drawn from the first 160 participants of the ongoing ImmuneRACE study and from 1,200 or so subjects provided by 6 global collaborators. The material from the prospective study consisted of cDNA or gDNA derived from T cells, B-cell-depleted T cells, or PBMCs.

TCRbeta CDR3 regions were amplified from genomic DNA using the immunoSEQ Assay, a bias-controlled multiplex PCR. The authors' pipeline ran thus. The number of nucleated cells in each sample was estimated from the amplification of reference gene primers within the assay. To quantify the absolute abundance of each unique TCRbeta CDR3 rearrangement, sequence reads were collapsed and filtered. For each sample, productive Simpson clonality was calculated by taking the square root of Simpson's diversity index across productive rearrangements. Here the immuneACCESS table is served through TCRdb, limited to in-frame sequences with V and J called. Missing clones are a known gap in these copies; in checked studies unresolved V genes cover under half, and the rest lacks a known reason. D and trimming come from the DNA, and the V and J calls and clone size come from that table. The sample table contains about 440,000 clones; only one count was recorded for around 88% of them. The ten largest clones capture approximately 4.3% of the sample.

Whole blood was collected in K2EDTA tubes by collaborating institutions according to the institutions' own protocols. Collaborator samples were shipped for TCRbeta analysis as frozen whole blood, isolated PBMCs, or DNA extracted from either sample type. Results and caveats for the whole study, not just this receptor: The amount of clinical and demographic metadata varied by source and participant and was provided uncurated.

The clonotype originates from a woman aged 25 to 39 with acute or convalescent COVID-19. Sequencing was performed on peripheral blood.

In nucleotide form, the sequence is TGTGCCAGTAGTATATTGGCTAGCGGGGGCCAAGAGACCCAGTACTTC. Its product reads: CASSILASGGQETQYF. The V and J genes are TRBV19 and TRBJ2-5; TRBD2 aligns with 10 central bases. The germline V gene (reference sequence) supplies CDR1 LNHDA and CDR2 SQIVND. V has 2 bases trimmed and J has 1 base trimmed; junction bases matching no gene number 4. The CDR3 measures 16 amino acids from cysteine to phenylalanine. Only the CDR3 DNA is retained, 48 bases long and in frame from the first base.